This TCR beta chain was recovered during a study of OX40 agonist ivuxolimab in advanced cancers. Study-level background: The costimulatory receptor OX40 (CD134) was targeted by ivuxolimab, a fully human IgG2 agonistic monoclonal antibody. The point of sequencing TCRbeta in the periphery was to test whether ivuxolimab changed TCR sequence diversity and drove clonal T-cell expansion. Partial responses occurred in three dose-escalation patients, of whom one had hepatocellular carcinoma and two had cutaneous melanoma. The paper describes the monotherapy dose-escalation part (N of about 50 patients) of the phase I trial of ivuxolimab. Intravenous ivuxolimab was administered to patients every 2 weeks at six dose levels: 0.01, 0.1, 0.3, 1.5, 3 and 10 mg/kg. Among the 52 dose-escalation patients, around 20 had hepatocellular carcinoma, 15 or so melanoma, 9 renal cell carcinoma and 9 head and neck cancer. The dose-escalation cohort was 80% to 90% male with a mean age of about 54 years, ranging from roughly 23 to 79. Patients were allowed to have had prior anti-PD-1, anti-PD-L1 or anti-CTLA-4 therapy, and 40% to 45% of the dose-escalation patients had previously received checkpoint inhibitors. Study-level results and caveats: Low levels of normalized T-cell clonal expansion were also seen in some patients who did not respond. The antigen specificity of the peripheral T cells that underwent clonal expansion was not determined. After ivuxolimab, more expanded clones were found on average in CD8+ T cells than in CD4+ T cells. In partial responders in the 0.1-3.0 mg/kg groups, normalized peripheral clonal expansion was found to be among the lowest, especially among CD8+ T cells. At doses of 0.1 to 3.0 mg/kg, clonal expansion of both CD4+ and CD8+ blood T cells was observed from baseline to week 6.

Patients with a history of autoimmune disease or receiving systemic immunosuppression were excluded from the trial. Peripheral blood for TCR sequencing was collected from all dose cohorts at baseline, on cycle 4 day 1, and on cycle 7 day 1. Samples were obtained from an open-label, multicenter, first-in-human phase I dose-escalation trial of ivuxolimab. Adults with locally advanced or metastatic melanoma, renal cell, hepatocellular, or head and neck squamous cell carcinoma were enrolled in the trial. Before TCR sequencing, CD4+ T cells and CD8+ T cells were sorted from peripheral blood as separate populations. For sequencing of the TCRbeta CDR3 region, genomic DNA was extracted from the sorted cells. The immunoSEQ Assay was used for sequencing of TCRbeta CDR3 regions. The table comes from immuneACCESS by way of TCRdb, which keeps in-frame sequences with V and J called. Part of the clones is missing from these tables; in studies checked, under half for an unresolved V gene and the rest for unknown reasons. Counted in this sample were fewer than 25,000 clones; 75% to 85% of them appeared once. The ten largest clones capture more than 6.5% of the sample.

A note on this clone: The clone's antigen remains unknown. Per-base quality was not reported, and no clone a single base away is much larger than it.

Its CDR3 holds 16 amino acids, cysteine through phenylalanine. Only the CDR3 portion is preserved as DNA: 48 bases, with reading frame beginning at the first base. Taken from the germline V gene, the CDR1 and CDR2 loops are SGHDT and YYEEEE. V is cut by 0 bases and J by 5 bases, and the space between the germline ends is 17 bases. The sequences come from CD4+ or CD8+ T cells sorted from blood, collected in a trial of the OX40 agonist ivuxolimab. The source is an adult with an advanced solid tumor such as melanoma, head and neck, liver or kidney cancer. Recombination connected TRBV5-6 to TRBJ1-2; too little of a D gene remains to name it. CDR3 protein: CASSLEGTRLRYGYTF. In nucleotides, the sequence is TGTGCCAGCAGCTTGGAGGGAACCCGATTACGGTATGGCTACACCTTC.